A single sample gave rise to the 20 T cell receptor beta chains below, sequenced in a study of PD-L1 blockade in urothelial cancer. Clones were sequenced by immunoSEQ multiplex PCR, and TCRdb holds only the in-frame ones, with some missing. The repertoire includes 30,000 to 40,000 clones, about 86% of them detected once, and around 17% sits in the top ten. This specimen was PBMCs, taken around atezolizumab (anti-PD-L1) treatment. These receptors all stem from a man between 60 and 75 years old with urothelial cancer.

The V gene is TRBV2, the J gene TRBJ2-7, with D unclear. Per germline, CDR1 SNHLY and CDR2 FYNNEI. Trimming removed 2 bases from V and 6 bases from J, with 17 bases in between. The CDR3 loop spans 15 amino acids. The CDR3 DNA follows: TGTGCCAGCAGTGAAATATCGCCCCCTACTCTCGAGCAGTACTTC. This encodes CASSEISPPTLEQYF.

This sequence joins TRBV6-5 and TRBJ2-7, with 8 positions matching TRBD2. Trimming cost V 2 bases and J 4 bases; bases outside gene matches: 4. Germline-derived CDR1 and CDR2 are MNHEY and SVGAGI. The CDR3 runs 14 residues. In DNA, the CDR3 is TGTGCCAGCAGTTACGGCAGCGGGAGTTACGAGCAGTACTTC. The encoded protein is CASSYGSGSYEQYF.

The table lists this clone with a count of one. J is TRBJ1-2 and V is TRBV19; TRBD1 agrees at 8 bases. CDR3 length: 12 amino acids. Losses at the gene ends were 5 bases for V and 8 bases for J; bases not matched to a gene: 4. Looked up from germline, CDR1 is LNHDA and CDR2 is SQIVND (reference sequence). This chain's CDR3 is CASSPRTGGYTF. Written as DNA, the CDR3 is TGTGCCAGTAGTCCGCGGACAGGGGGCTACACCTTC.

V gene TRBV5-6 combines with J gene TRBJ2-3; D is perhaps TRBD2 (6 bases). V lost 4 bases and J 6 bases, leaving 24 bases between the germline ends. CDR1 and CDR2 (germline): SGHDT, YYEEEE. This CDR3 has 17 residues. The CDR3 nucleotides read TGTGCCAGCAGCGGGTGGAAGGGCAGGAGCGGAGGGGATACGCAGTATTTT. It is translated as CASSGWKGRSGGDTQYF.

The rearrangement uses TRBV5-1 and TRBJ1-1; tentative D call: TRBD1 (5 bases). Germline values: CDR1 SGHRS, CDR2 YFSETQ. The CDR3 covers 18 residues. Deletions cut 0 bases from V and 4 bases from J, with 22 bases between. CDR3 sequence: CASSLGAVSGGMGTEAFF. For the CDR3, the DNA is TGCGCCAGCAGCTTGGGGGCCGTCTCGGGGGGAATGGGCACTGAAGCTTTCTTT.

The rearrangement links TRBV29-1 to TRBJ2-3; the D is unclear. V lost 6 bases, J lost 0 bases, and 10 bases lay in between. Germline V CDR1 and CDR2: SQVTM, ANQGSEA. The length of the CDR3 is 13 residues. The CDR3 region is CSVRLYSTDTQYF. The CDR3 DNA follows: TGCAGCGTACGTCTCTATAGCACAGATACGCAGTATTTT.

V and J are TRBV19 and TRBJ2-3, with a weak D call TRBD1 (7 bases). The V end was cut by 5 bases, the J end by 3 bases, with 15 bases between. CDR1 is LNHDA and CDR2 is SQIVND in the germline V gene (reference sequence). The CDR3 spans 15 residues. The CDR3 protein is CASSPEGAGTDTQYF. The CDR3 nucleotides are TGTGCCAGTAGTCCCGAGGGGGCGGGAACAGATACGCAGTATTTT.

The chain uses TRBV7-2 and TRBJ2-7; no clear D. CDR1 and CDR2 (germline): SGHTA, FQGNSA. This CDR3 is 12 amino acids long. Trimming left V 5 bases short and J 6 bases short, with 11 bases between. The CDR3 nucleotides are TGTGCCAGCAGCCATCCGGTTGGCGAGCAGTACTTC. Translating gives CASSHPVGEQYF.

The chain couples TRBV9 to TRBJ2-5; TRBD2 matches at 7 bases. The CDR3 is 14 amino acids. The germline V gene encodes CDR1 SGDLS and CDR2 YYNGEE. The V segment lost 4 bases and the J segment 3 bases; nucleotides outside the gene matches: 6. The CDR3 DNA reads TGTGCCAGCAGCTCGACTAGCCGGAAAGAGACCCAGTACTTC. This gives the protein CASSSTSRKETQYF.

This clone occurred once. The CDR3 nucleotides read TGTGCCAGCAGACCCCCGGCAGGGGGCCCCTACGAGCAGTACTTC. It yields the protein CASRPPAGGPYEQYF. V gene TRBV28 combines with J gene TRBJ2-7, with TRBD1 matching over 8 bases. The CDR3 runs to 15 residues. V was pared by 6 bases and J by 2 bases, with 9 bases of the junction left unmatched. CDR1 and CDR2 (germline): MDHEN, SYDVKM. Together with reference TRBV28 and TRBJ2-7, the CDR3 gives the full variable domain: DVKVTQSSRYLVKRTGEKVFLECVQDMDHENMFWYRQDPGLGLRLIYFSYDVKMKEKGDIPEGYSVSREKKERFSLILESASTNQTSMYLCASRPPAGGPYEQYFGPGTRLTVT.

The rearrangement uses TRBV19 and TRBJ2-1; TRBD2 matches at 11 bases. The CDR3 runs 15 residues. CDR1 and CDR2 (germline): LNHDA, SQIVND (reference sequence). V lost 5 bases and J lost 5; bases outside the gene matches: 5. The CDR3: CASSPSGLADNEQFF. Written as DNA, the CDR3 is TGTGCCAGTAGTCCCTCGGGACTAGCGGACAATGAGCAGTTCTTC.

The rearrangement joins TRBV7-2 to TRBJ2-7, with unresolved D. Germline V gene sequence: CDR1 SGHTA, CDR2 FQGNSA. The CDR3 has 12 amino acids. Trimming took 0 bases from V and 5 from J, leaving 5 bases between them. The CDR3 spells CASSLASNEQYF. CDR3 nucleotide sequence: TGTGCCAGCAGCTTAGCAAGCAACGAGCAGTACTTC. The whole variable domain, filled in from reference TRBV7-2 and TRBJ2-7, reads GAGVSQSPSNKVTEKGKDVELRCDPISGHTALYWYRQSLGQGLEFLIYFQGNSAPDKSGLPSDRFSAERTGGSVSTLTIQRTQQEDSAVYLCASSLASNEQYFGPGTRLTVT.

This sequence joins TRBV29-1 and TRBJ2-1; TRBD1 might be the D (5 bases). This CDR3 spans 11 amino acids. Trimming removed 4 bases from V and 8 bases from J, with 9 bases in between. Germline CDR1 and CDR2: SQVTM and ANQGSEA. The DNA for the CDR3 is TGCAGCGTTGTAGGGGCCGATGAGCAGTTCTTC. Residues: CSVVGADEQFF.

This clone was picked up one time. This chain links TRBV7-2 with TRBJ1-1; D is unclear. Germline CDR1 is SGHTA and CDR2 is FQGNSA. The CDR3 contains 15 residues. Trimming shortened V by 5 bases and J by 3 bases, and 16 bases separated the two germline ends. CDR3 residues: CASSHDIVSDTEAFF. In DNA, the CDR3 is TGTGCCAGCAGCCACGATATTGTCTCGGACACTGAAGCTTTCTTT.

The V gene is TRBV6-1, the J gene TRBJ1-2, with 11 bases that match TRBD1. V dropped 3 bases and J dropped 1; count of bases not matched to a gene: 7. CDR1 MNHNS and CDR2 SASEGT come from the germline V gene. There are 17 residues in the CDR3. DNA of the CDR3: TGTGCCAGCAGTGATAAGGTCGGGACAGGGGGTAACTATGGCTACACCTTC. Translated, it gives CASSDKVGTGGNYGYTF.

The J gene is TRBJ1-5, the V gene TRBV2; D may be TRBD1 (6 bases). CDR3 length: 17 amino acids. CDR1 and CDR2 from the germline V gene are SNHLY and FYNNEI. V was cut by 3 bases and J by 1 base, with 16 bases left in between. CDR3 DNA: TGTGCCAGCAGTGAGGTTCCAGGGGAGTTGAGCAATCAGCCCCAGCATTTT. Translating it yields CASSEVPGELSNQPQHF. Filled out from reference TRBV2 and TRBJ1-5, the complete variable domain reads EPEVTQTPSHQVTQMGQEVILRCVPISNHLYFYWYRQILGQKVEFLVSFYNNEISEKSEIFDDQFSVERPDGSNFTLKIRSTKLEDSAMYFCASSEVPGELSNQPQHFGDGTRLSIL.

The chain joins TRBV18 to TRBJ2-5, with 8 bases lining up with TRBD1. The V gene end was trimmed by 3 bases and the J gene end by 4 bases; junction bases not matched to a gene: 10. The length of the CDR3 is 16 residues. From germline, CDR1 is KGHSH and CDR2 LQKENI. The CDR3 DNA sequence: TGTGCCAGCTCACCTACAGGGGGAGCCTCCCGAGAGACCCAGTACTTC. This gives the protein CASSPTGGASRETQYF.

J is TRBJ1-1 and V is TRBV6-5; D not certain. CDR1 and CDR2 from the germline V gene are MNHEY and SVGAGI. The CDR3 is 13 residues long. V was trimmed by 7 bases and J by 1 base, leaving 10 bases between them. CDR3 in amino acids: CASKRQENTEAFF. The CDR3, as DNA: TGTGCCAGCAAGCGGCAGGAGAACACTGAAGCTTTCTTT.

This clone came up a few times. V gene TRBV5-8 combines with J gene TRBJ1-1; D ambiguous. Germline-derived CDR1 and CDR2 are SGHTS and YDEGEE. The CDR3 is 13 amino acids. The V and J ends lost 2 bases and 5 bases respectively, with 10 bases between them. DNA for the CDR3: TGTGCCAGCAGCTTTGTGGGGAGAACTGAAGCTTTCTTT. Translated, it gives CASSFVGRTEAFF. Full variable domain (rest looked up from reference TRBV5-8 and TRBJ1-1): EAGVTQSPTHLIKTRGQQATLRCSPISGHTSVYWYQQALGLGLQFLLWYDEGEERNRGNFPPRFSGRQFPNYSSELNVNALELEDSALYLCASSFVGRTEAFFGQGTRLTVV.

The chain combines TRBV5-4 with TRBJ2-4; TRBD1 matches 9 bases. The junction had 14 bases not matched to a gene; V was cut back by 4 bases and J by 6 bases. Germline V gives CDR1 SGHNT, CDR2 YYREEE (reference sequence). This CDR3 is built from 17 residues. CDR3 nucleotide sequence: TGTGCCAGCAGCCCGGGGACAGGGATTTTTGGGGGAAACATTCAGTACTTC. Its protein product is CASSPGTGIFGGNIQYF.